The present T cell receptor beta chain was sequenced within a study of shared clonotypes between healthy human individuals. Study-wide findings and caveats: As a rule, naive subsets had a larger estimated richness than memory subsets. Shared clonotypes: approximately 5% naive CD4, about 3.5% naive CD8, around 2.4% memory CD4, approximately 0.41% memory CD8.

This clone was seen once. Its cognate antigen is unknown. CD4+ cell separation produced CD45RA+ naive and CD45RA-negative memory subsets. Under the authors' procedure: ImmunoSEQ supplied junction-only sequences lacking quality scores, so filtering was different. Method: immunoSEQ multiplex PCR; TCRdb's copy keeps in-frame clones and lacks some. The V and J calls and clone size come from that table; D and trimming were worked out from the DNA. The sample shows over 1.5 million clones, 98% of them seen only once. CDR3 size: 12 residues. Germline CDR1 WNHNN, CDR2 SYGVQD (reference sequence). V lost 0 bases and J 8 bases, leaving 5 bases between the germline ends.

This TCR was sampled from a young man in good health. The chain uses TRBV10-1 and TRBJ2-1; D call uncertain. The specimen sequenced was naive CD4+ T cells sorted from blood. Indicated subset: CD45RA+ positively selected. The CDR3, as DNA: TGCGCCAGCAGTGAGTCCTCCTATGAGCAGTTCTTC. Protein product: CASSESSYEQFF.